There are a few counts of the clone carrying this TCR beta chain. What it recognizes is unknown. These data come from a study of T-cell memory formation after mild COVID-19. Study overall: Largely, the TCR clusters proved donor specific.

TCRdb analysed the 5' RACE reads with MiXCR anew, one entry per CDR3 protein. The sample holds 90,000 to 130,000 distinct CDR3 sequences; 18% are singletons and the top ten take roughly 6%. General study points: Among clones contracting day 15 to 85, CD4/CD8 was balanced, whereas later expanders leaned CD4+. Memory sampled before infection contained some responding clones, suggesting cross-reactive memory joined. Largely, contracting CD4+ clones fell within CM and EM, and contracting CD8+ clones within EMRA.

The germline V and J ends were trimmed by 7 bases and 0 bases, with 9 bases remaining between them. The CDR3 runs 14 residues. This sequence originates from a man between 18 and 29 years old who had mild COVID-19 (a few samples of this study predate the infection). Cell type and time point are not known. This chain links TRBV12-3 or TRBV12-4 with TRBJ1-4, with no clear D. Sequenced input: PBMCs or a T cell subset sorted from them (not recorded which). CDR3 loop: CASTRDATNEKLFF. The CDR3 nucleotides are TGTGCCAGCACTCGGGATGCAACTAATGAAAAACTGTTTTTT.